The 10 T cell receptor beta chains presented below share a single source sample, sequenced in a study of spatial heterogeneity in lung cancer. Each CDR3 protein gets one entry after TCRdb re-called the 5' RACE reads with MiXCR. The sample has some 120,000 distinct CDR3 sequences, 12% seen once. The time point is: blood at routine non-recurrence follow-up after resection. Whole RNA, which was extracted from tumor, nontumor lung tissue or frozen PBMC, was sequenced without any cell sorting. The sample here was PBMCs, taken at follow-up. The receptors derive from a male donor with early-stage non-small cell lung cancer.

This clonotype was seen only a few times. The chain is built from TRBV21-1 and TRBJ2-5; TRBD1, as called in the table, went unchecked against the DNA. TRBV21-1 represents a pseudogene. There are 16 residues in the CDR3. CDR3 sequence: CASSQEAGRVQETQYF. The DNA of the CDR3 is TGTGCCAGCAGTCAAGAGGCAGGCAGGGTCCAAGAGACCCAGTACTTC.

This clonotype was counted at least ten times. The V gene is TRBV27, the J gene TRBJ1-5; D call uncertain. The CDR3 is 14 amino acids. V shed 2 bases and J shed 5 bases, with 10 bases lying between them. CDR1 is MNHEY, CDR2 SMNVEV, per germline (reference sequence). This CDR3 reads CASSLRHTDQPQHF. In nucleotides, the CDR3 is TGTGCCAGCAGTTTAAGGCACACCGATCAGCCCCAGCATTTT.

The CDR3 coding sequence is TGTGCCAGCAGTGTACAGGGCTCCTACAATGAGCAGTTCTTC. This gives the protein CASSVQGSYNEQFF. V usage is TRBV2 and J usage is TRBJ2-1; D is possibly TRBD1 (6 bases). Trimming took off 4 bases at V and 0 bases at J, with 7 bases between the two ends. This CDR3 has 14 amino acids. Germline V CDR1 and CDR2: SNHLY, FYNNEI.

The chain has TRBV6-6 and TRBJ1-1; D may be TRBD1 (6 bases). This CDR3 is built from 12 residues. CDR1 is MNHNY, CDR2 SVGAGI, per germline (reference sequence). The ends were cut back, 6 bases at V and 6 bases at J, with 11 bases in the middle. CDR3 region: CASSPGQSEAFF. The CDR3 nucleotides are TGTGCCAGCAGCCCCGGACAGTCTGAAGCTTTCTTT.

V and J are TRBV4-1 and TRBJ1-3; D might be TRBD1 (5 bases). Trimming cost V 3 bases and J 0 bases, with 12 bases left between them. CDR1 and CDR2 from the germline V gene are MGHRA and YSYEKL. The CDR3 spans 16 residues. Here the CDR3 reads CASSQEMTASGNTIYF. The CDR3 DNA follows: TGCGCCAGCAGCCAGGAGATGACAGCCTCTGGAAACACCATATATTTT.

This clonotype came up a few times. The chain carries TRBV4-2 and TRBJ1-5; 8 positions match TRBD1. The CDR3 extends over 15 amino acids. The germline V gene has CDR1 LGHNA and CDR2 YNFKEQ. The junction had 1 base not matched to a gene; V was cut back by 0 bases and J by 3 bases. CDR3 amino acids: CASSQETGANQPQHF. The DNA for the CDR3 is TGTGCCAGCAGCCAAGAGACAGGGGCCAATCAGCCCCAGCATTTT.

V usage is TRBV27 and J usage is TRBJ2-5; D call uncertain. V shed 3 bases and J shed 1 base, with 6 bases lying between them. The CDR3 is 13 amino acids. Germline loops: CDR1 MNHEY, CDR2 SMNVEV (reference sequence). DNA of the CDR3: TGTGCCAGCAGTTTCTACAGCCAAGAGACCCAGTACTTC. Protein sequence: CASSFYSQETQYF.

The table lists this clonotype with a count of one. The J gene is TRBJ1-5, the V gene TRBV19; D ambiguous. The germline V and J ends were trimmed by 3 bases and 6 bases, with 9 bases remaining between them. Germline loops: CDR1 LNHDA, CDR2 SQIVND (reference sequence). The CDR3 runs to 13 residues. This CDR3 reads CASSIARSQPQHF. The CDR3 nucleotides read TGTGCCAGTAGTATTGCCAGAAGTCAGCCCCAGCATTTT. Using reference TRBV19 and TRBJ1-5 for the parts outside the CDR3, the full variable domain is DGGITQSPKYLFRKEGQNVTLSCEQNLNHDAMYWYRQDPGQGLRLIYYSQIVNDFQKGDIAEGYSVSREKKESFPLTVTSAQKNPTAFYLCASSIARSQPQHFGDGTRLSIL.

This clonotype has more than one count but fewer than ten. The J gene is TRBJ1-6, the V gene TRBV4-3; unclear D gene. Germline V gives CDR1 LGHNA, CDR2 YSLEER. Trimming removed 0 bases at V and 0 bases at J, with 15 bases between. The CDR3 is 19 residues long. CDR3 protein: CASSQEWSYSLSYNSPLHF. CDR3 sequence (DNA): TGCGCCAGCAGCCAAGAATGGTCATACTCCCTCTCCTATAATTCACCCCTCCACTTT.

This clonotype was picked up a small number of times. This chain connects TRBV7-9 to TRBJ1-3; no clear D. The germline V gene has CDR1 SEHNR and CDR2 FQNEAQ (reference sequence). CDR3 length: 13 amino acids. V was shortened by 5 bases and J by 8 bases, with 13 bases between the two germline ends. As DNA, the CDR3 is TGTGCCAGCAGCCCGCGCCGATCGGACACCATATATTTT. The encoded protein is CASSPRRSDTIYF.